Given below is one T cell receptor beta chain in context. The antigen remains undetermined. These data are taken from a study of cytomegalovirus exposure and HLA in healthy donors. Germline V gives CDR1 SGHAT, CDR2 FQNNGV. Unmatched junction bases numbered 11, after V lost 5 bases and J lost 8 bases. The CDR3 contains 15 residues. Primers: 60 Vbeta forward and 13 Jbeta reverse. The protocol was immunoSEQ multiplex PCR, while the TCRdb copy is restricted to in-frame clones and leaves out a portion. This table holds about 180,000 clones, around 80% found once. Study conclusions and caveats: In most subjects, TCR beta sequences reportedly gave accurate predictions of HLA-A and HLA-B alleles. A later analysis linked 16,951 TCR beta sequences to HLA alleles at 0.05 false discovery rate.

The chain couples TRBV11-2 to TRBJ1-4, with TRBD1 matching 7 bases. The clonotype originates from a man aged 18 to 30 in good health and CMV-seronegative. The sequencing sample was made of PBMCs. The CDR3 DNA follows: TGTGCCAGCAGCCATGGGGGGACAGTAGGGGAAAAACTGTTTTTT. Its translation: CASSHGGTVGEKLFF.